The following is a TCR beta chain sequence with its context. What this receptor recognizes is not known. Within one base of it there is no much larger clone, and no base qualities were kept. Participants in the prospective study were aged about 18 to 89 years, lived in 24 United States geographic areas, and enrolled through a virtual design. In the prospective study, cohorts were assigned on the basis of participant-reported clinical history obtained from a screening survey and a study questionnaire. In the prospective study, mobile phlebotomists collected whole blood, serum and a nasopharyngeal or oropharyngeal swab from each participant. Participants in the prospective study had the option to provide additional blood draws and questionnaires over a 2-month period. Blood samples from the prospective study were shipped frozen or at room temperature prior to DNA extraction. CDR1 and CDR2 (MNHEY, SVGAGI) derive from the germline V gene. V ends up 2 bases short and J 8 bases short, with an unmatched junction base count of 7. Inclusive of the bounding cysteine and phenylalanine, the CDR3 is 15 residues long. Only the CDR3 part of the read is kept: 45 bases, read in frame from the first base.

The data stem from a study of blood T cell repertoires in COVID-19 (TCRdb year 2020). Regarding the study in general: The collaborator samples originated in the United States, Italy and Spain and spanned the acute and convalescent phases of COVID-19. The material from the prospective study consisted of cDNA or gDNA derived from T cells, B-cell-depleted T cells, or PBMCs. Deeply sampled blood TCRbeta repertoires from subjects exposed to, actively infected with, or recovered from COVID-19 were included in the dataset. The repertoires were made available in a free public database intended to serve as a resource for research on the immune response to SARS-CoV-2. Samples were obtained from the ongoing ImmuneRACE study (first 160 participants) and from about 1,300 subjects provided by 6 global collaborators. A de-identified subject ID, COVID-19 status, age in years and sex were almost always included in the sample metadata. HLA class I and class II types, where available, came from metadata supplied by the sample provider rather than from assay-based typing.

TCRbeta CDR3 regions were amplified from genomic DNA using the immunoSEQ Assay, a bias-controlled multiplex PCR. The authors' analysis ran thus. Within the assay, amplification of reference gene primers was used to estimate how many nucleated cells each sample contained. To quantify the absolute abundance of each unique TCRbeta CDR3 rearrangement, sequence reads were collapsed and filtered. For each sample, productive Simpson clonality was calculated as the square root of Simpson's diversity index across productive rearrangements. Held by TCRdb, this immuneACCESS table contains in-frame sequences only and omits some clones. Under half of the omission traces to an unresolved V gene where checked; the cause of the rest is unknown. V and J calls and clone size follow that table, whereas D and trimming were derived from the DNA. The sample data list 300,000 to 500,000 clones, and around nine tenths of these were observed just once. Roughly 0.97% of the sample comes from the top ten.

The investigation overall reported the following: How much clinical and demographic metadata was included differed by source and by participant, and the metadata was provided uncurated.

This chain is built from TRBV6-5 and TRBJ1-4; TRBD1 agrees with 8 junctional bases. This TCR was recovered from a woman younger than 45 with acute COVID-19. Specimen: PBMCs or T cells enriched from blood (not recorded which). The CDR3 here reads CASSYTTGGGEKLFF. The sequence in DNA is TGTGCCAGCAGTTACACCACAGGGGGAGGGGAAAAACTGTTTTTT.